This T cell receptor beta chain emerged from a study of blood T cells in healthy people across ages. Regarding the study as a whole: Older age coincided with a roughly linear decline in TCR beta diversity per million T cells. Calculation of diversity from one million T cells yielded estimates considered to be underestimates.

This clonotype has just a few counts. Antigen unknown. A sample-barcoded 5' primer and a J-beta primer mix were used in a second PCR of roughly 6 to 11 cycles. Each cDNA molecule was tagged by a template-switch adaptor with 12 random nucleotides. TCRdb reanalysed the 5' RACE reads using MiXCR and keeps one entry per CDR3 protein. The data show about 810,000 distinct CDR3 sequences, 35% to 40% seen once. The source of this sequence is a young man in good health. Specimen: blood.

In DNA form, the CDR3 reads TGTGCCAGCAGTAAAACAGGGATTTACGAGCAGTACTTC. This gives the protein CASSKTGIYEQYF. This chain connects TRBV6-5 to TRBJ2-7; a weak D match, TRBD1 (6 bases). The CDR3 length is 13 residues. Germline values: CDR1 MNHEY, CDR2 SVGAGI. Trimming took off 5 bases at V and 4 bases at J, with 12 bases between the two ends.